At least ten counts were recorded for the clone carrying this T cell receptor (beta chain). Its antigen is undetermined. Germline V gene data show CDR1 as SGDLS and CDR2 as YYNGEE. V lost 0 bases to trimming and J lost 0 bases, with 15 bases between them. CDR3 length: 17 residues. These data come from a study of CD8 T cells in ankylosing spondylitis. Study-wide results and limits: Previous work reported some of these motif variants in the synovial fluid and blood of reactive arthritis.

With molecular barcodes, quantitative 5'-RACE was used to make the TCR beta libraries. Each CDR3 protein gets one entry after TCRdb re-called the 5' RACE reads with MiXCR. The data hold around 27,000 distinct CDR3 sequences, with 2% to 3% observed a single time. J is TRBJ1-1 and V is TRBV9; D might be TRBD1 (6 bases). Input material: blood, either unsorted or a sorted T cell fraction (not recorded which). This receptor was obtained from a female donor with ankylosing spondylitis or in good health (not recorded which). CDR3 sequence: CASSVVPGDNMNTEAFF. The CDR3 DNA sequence: TGTGCCAGCAGCGTAGTGCCCGGGGACAATATGAACACTGAAGCTTTCTTT.